Below are 27 T cell receptor beta chains sequenced from a single sample in a study of control samples from healthy donors and cancer patients. TCRdb's table, derived via immunoSEQ multiplex PCR, lists solely in-frame clones and lacks some. Counted here are 100,000 to 150,000 clones, about 90% occurring once; the ten biggest clones make up around 6.9%. Sequenced input: PBMCs. All receptors derive from a man aged 50-59 years with head and neck cancer.

V and J are TRBV28 and TRBJ1-2, with D unresolved. V lost 5 bases and J 0 bases, leaving 13 bases between the germline ends. Germline assignment: CDR1 MDHEN and CDR2 SYDVKM. The CDR3 has 15 amino acids. For the CDR3, the DNA is TGTGCCAGCAGTATCCACCCGGGATCTAACTATGGCTACACCTTC. Translation: CASSIHPGSNYGYTF.

Only one count was recorded for this clone. V and J are TRBV5-5 and TRBJ2-5, with TRBD2 as a possible D gene (5 bases). CDR1 is SGHKS and CDR2 is YYEKEE in the germline V gene (reference sequence). V lost 2 bases to trimming and J lost 3 bases, with 14 bases between them. The CDR3 spans 15 residues. The CDR3 nucleotides are TGTGCCAGCAGCTTATTTTTCGGAGGAAAAGAGACCCAGTACTTC. It specifies CASSLFFGGKETQYF.

This chain links TRBV27 with TRBJ2-3; TRBD2 is a possible D gene (5 bases). Germline V CDR1 and CDR2: MNHEY, SMNVEV (reference sequence). This CDR3 has 15 amino acids. Trimming took off 6 bases at V and 5 bases at J, with 18 bases between the two ends. The CDR3 coding sequence is TGTGCCAGCAGCCGGCGAGGGCTTGAGGTAGATACGCAGTATTTT. This translates into CASSRRGLEVDTQYF.

The gene calls are TRBV3-1 (or the pseudogene TRBV3-2) and TRBJ2-1; the D call may be TRBD1 or TRBD2 (5 bases each). The CDR3 has 14 amino acids. Germline values: CDR1 LGHDT, CDR2 YNNKEL (reference sequence). V shed 0 bases and J shed 9 bases, with 12 bases lying between them. The CDR3 region has the DNA TGTGCCAGCAGCCAAGATCCGGGGACGGGTGAGCAGTTCTTC. The encoded protein is CASSQDPGTGEQFF.

The rearrangement joins TRBV19 to TRBJ1-1, with D tentatively TRBD1 (5 bases). Germline loops: CDR1 LNHDA, CDR2 SQIVND (reference sequence). Trimming removed 5 bases from V and 0 bases from J, with 10 bases in between. CDR3 length: 14 amino acids. CDR3: CASSPAGLNTEAFF. The CDR3 DNA follows: TGTGCCAGTAGTCCGGCAGGGTTGAACACTGAAGCTTTCTTT.

V gene TRBV6-1 combines with J gene TRBJ2-3; D is ambiguous. Trimming removed 1 base from V and 4 bases from J, with 15 bases in between. From germline, CDR1 is MNHNS and CDR2 SASEGT. The CDR3 consists of 16 residues. This CDR3 reads CASSEGSGGLADTQYF. CDR3 sequence (DNA): TGTGCCAGCAGTGAAGGTTCAGGCGGTTTGGCAGATACGCAGTATTTT.

CDR3 nucleotide sequence: TGCGCCAGCAGCCATGGAATGACAGACTCTAACTATGGCTACACCTTC. Its protein is CASSHGMTDSNYGYTF. V usage is TRBV4-1 and J usage is TRBJ1-2; D possibly corresponds to TRBD1 (5 bases). In germline, CDR1 is MGHRA, CDR2 YSYEKL. Deletions cut 3 bases from V and 0 bases from J, with 14 bases between. This CDR3 region has 16 residues.

The CDR3 DNA is TGTGCCAGCAGTTTAGAAGGCGAGCAGTACTTC. This gives the protein CASSLEGEQYF. The rearrangement joins TRBV28 to TRBJ2-7; D is unresolved. The CDR3 has 11 residues. Germline loops: CDR1 MDHEN, CDR2 SYDVKM. The V end was cut by 2 bases, the J end by 6 bases, with 5 bases between.

The genes are TRBV27 and TRBJ2-5; possibly TRBD2 for D (5 bases). Germline-derived CDR1 and CDR2 are MNHEY and SMNVEV (reference sequence). The CDR3 spans 15 residues. The V and J ends lost 5 bases and 5 bases respectively, with 18 bases between them. CDR3 in amino acids: CASSAARAGGETQYF. The CDR3 region has the DNA TGTGCCAGCAGTGCCGCGAGGGCCGGTGGGGAGACCCAGTACTTC.

The J gene is TRBJ2-2, the V gene TRBV7-6; 8 bases are a match to TRBD1. The germline CDR1 and CDR2 sequences are SGHVS and FNYEAQ. V shed 1 base, J shed 4 bases, and the junction held 8 bases outside the gene matches. The CDR3 consists of 17 residues. This chain's CDR3 is CASSLGAGGAGTGELFF. The CDR3, as DNA: TGTGCCAGCAGCTTAGGGGCAGGGGGCGCGGGCACCGGGGAGCTGTTTTTT.

CDR3 nucleotide sequence: TGTGCCAGTAGTATGCAGTATAGCGGGAGATCGAACACCGGGGAGCTGTTTTTT. It is translated as CASSMQYSGRSNTGELFF. The chain carries TRBV19 and TRBJ2-2, with 9 nucleotides matching TRBD2. Germline V CDR1 and CDR2: LNHDA, SQIVND (reference sequence). Trimming removed 3 bases from V and 0 bases from J; junction bases left unmatched: 8. The CDR3 loop spans 18 amino acids. The full variable domain, with the rest looked up from reference TRBV19 and TRBJ2-2, is DGGITQSPKYLFRKEGQNVTLSCEQNLNHDAMYWYRQDPGQGLRLIYYSQIVNDFQKGDIAEGYSVSREKKESFPLTVTSAQKNPTAFYLCASSMQYSGRSNTGELFFGEGSRLTVL.

The V and J genes are TRBV4-1 and TRBJ2-7, with a weak D call TRBD1 (6 bases). V was trimmed by 4 bases and J by 4 bases, leaving 17 bases between them. This CDR3 region has 15 residues. Germline CDR1 reads MGHRA; CDR2 reads YSYEKL. CDR3 protein: CASSPGVGGVYEQYF. In DNA form, the CDR3 reads TGCGCCAGCAGCCCGGGTGTAGGGGGTGTTTACGAGCAGTACTTC.

The chain has TRBV29-1 and TRBJ1-1; a possible D gene is TRBD1 (5 bases). Trimming shortened V by 5 bases and J by 0 bases, and 16 bases separated the two germline ends. CDR1 and CDR2 (germline): SQVTM, ANQGSEA. The CDR3 has 15 residues. The CDR3 sequence: CSVTRDWGMNTEAFF. In nucleotides, the CDR3 is TGCAGCGTTACGAGGGACTGGGGGATGAACACTGAAGCTTTCTTT.

This clone has just a few counts. This chain uses TRBV7-2 with TRBJ2-3; D possibly corresponds to TRBD2 (5 bases). CDR1 is SGHTA and CDR2 is FQGNSA in the germline V gene. The length of the CDR3 is 18 residues. V was pared by 3 bases and J by 3 bases, with 22 bases between. The chain's CDR3 is CASSFTPRASFRTDTQYF. CDR3 bases: TGTGCCAGCAGCTTCACGCCCCGGGCTAGCTTTAGAACAGATACGCAGTATTTT.

This clone was recorded once. The rearrangement joins TRBV5-1 to TRBJ1-1; 10 nucleotides agree with TRBD1. CDR3 length: 14 residues. Germline lookup yields CDR1 SGHRS and CDR2 YFSETQ. Trimming cost V 5 bases and J 5 bases; bases outside gene matches: 6. The CDR3 nucleotides are TGCGCCAGCAGGGGACAGGGGTTTGGGACTGAAGCTTTCTTT. Amino acids: CASRGQGFGTEAFF.

The chain recombines TRBV3-1 (or the pseudogene TRBV3-2) with TRBJ2-1, with D possibly being TRBD2 (5 bases). CDR1 is LGHDT, CDR2 YNNKEL, per germline (reference sequence). This CDR3 comprises 14 residues. Trimming took 8 bases from V and 3 from J, leaving 14 bases between them. CDR3 loop: CASERSAGYNEQFF. Here the CDR3 DNA reads TGTGCCAGCGAGAGATCGGCGGGCTACAATGAGCAGTTCTTC.

The CDR3 protein is CASSLFQDSPLHF. The CDR3 nucleotides are TGTGCCAGCAGCCTATTCCAGGATTCACCCCTCCACTTT. The chain is built from TRBV6-5 and TRBJ1-6, with no clear D. Germline CDR1 and CDR2: MNHEY and SVGAGI. V was cut by 6 bases and J by 8 bases, with 11 bases left in between. This CDR3 comprises 13 residues.

The V and J genes are TRBV3-1 (or the pseudogene TRBV3-2) and TRBJ2-6; D perhaps matches TRBD2 (6 bases). CDR1 and CDR2 (germline): LGHDT, YNNKEL (reference sequence). Trimming stripped 2 bases from V and 0 bases from J, with 11 bases between. This CDR3 spans 17 amino acids. CDR3 region: CASSQRDGGSGANVLTF. CDR3 sequence (DNA): TGTGCCAGCAGCCAACGGGACGGGGGCTCTGGGGCCAACGTCCTGACTTTC.

The chain carries TRBV11-2 and TRBJ2-3, with 7 bases that match TRBD2. This CDR3 region has 12 residues. The germline V gene encodes CDR1 SGHAT and CDR2 FQNNGV. Trimming removed 5 bases from V and 6 bases from J; junction bases left unmatched: 2. The DNA of the CDR3 is TGTGCCAGCAGCGTAGCGGGCGATACGCAGTATTTT. Encoded protein: CASSVAGDTQYF.

V gene TRBV27 combines with J gene TRBJ1-2, with 8 bases aligning to TRBD1. V lost 6 bases and J lost 2; bases outside the gene matches: 5. Germline-derived CDR1 and CDR2 are MNHEY and SMNVEV (reference sequence). The CDR3 is made up of 14 amino acids. The CDR3 loop reads CASRRTGLNYGYTF. CDR3 in DNA: TGTGCCAGCAGGCGGACAGGGCTCAACTATGGCTACACCTTC.

The CDR3 loop is CASRAGYGYTF. DNA of the CDR3: TGTGCCAGCAGGGCAGGCTATGGCTACACCTTC. This chain joins TRBV6-5 and TRBJ1-2; no definite D call. This CDR3 is built from 11 residues. The germline V gene has CDR1 MNHEY and CDR2 SVGAGI. Deletions cut 6 bases from V and 4 bases from J, with 6 bases between.

The gene calls are TRBV5-1 and TRBJ2-5, with a possible D match to TRBD2 (5 bases). The J call is doubtful: the DNA matches TRBJ2-7 better. The germline V gene has CDR1 SGHRS and CDR2 YFSETQ. CDR3 size: 14 residues. CDR3 DNA sequence: TGCGCCAGCAGCTTGGAATCGGGGTACTACGAGCAGTACTTC. Protein: CASSLESGYYEQYF.

The chain joins TRBV5-6 to TRBJ2-7, with 10 bases that match TRBD2. Germline loops: CDR1 SGHDT, CDR2 YYEEEE. The CDR3 is made up of 15 amino acids. V shed 1 base and J 3 bases; nucleotides not matched to a gene: 4. The CDR3 loop is CASSLSGLADYEQYF. In nucleotides, the CDR3 is TGTGCCAGCAGCTTGTCCGGACTAGCGGACTACGAGCAGTACTTC.

V usage is TRBV19 and J usage is TRBJ1-1; D is undetermined. Germline CDR1 and CDR2: LNHDA and SQIVND (reference sequence). This CDR3 contains 14 residues. Between the trimmed V and J ends, which lost 3 bases and 6 bases, there was a span of 14 bases. CDR3 residues: CASSIGRFTPEAFF. The CDR3 DNA is TGTGCCAGTAGTATCGGCAGGTTTACGCCTGAAGCTTTCTTT.

The chain uses TRBV4-1 and TRBJ2-3, with TRBD2 matching over 13 bases. This CDR3 comprises 16 residues. J was trimmed by 5 bases and V by 4 bases; bases with no gene match: 6. The V gene's germline CDR1 is MGHRA and CDR2 YSYEKL. The CDR3 bases are TGCGCCAGCAGCCTGCAACTAGCGGGGGGGCAAGATACGCAGTATTTT. Translation: CASSLQLAGGQDTQYF.

The table lists this clone with a count of one. V and J are TRBV7-2 and TRBJ1-5, with 7 bases matching TRBD1. The ends lost 2 bases at V and 8 bases at J; junction bases unmatched: 3. The CDR3 contains 13 residues. Germline CDR1 and CDR2: SGHTA and FQGNSA. CDR3 nucleotide sequence: TGTGCCAGCAGCTTAAACAGGGGTGAGCCCCAGCATTTT. Its protein product is CASSLNRGEPQHF.

The chain joins TRBV6-1 to TRBJ2-1; D uncertain. V dropped 0 bases and J dropped 8 bases, with 11 bases sitting between them. The CDR3 is 14 residues long. The germline CDR1 and CDR2 sequences are MNHNS and SASEGT. CDR3 DNA sequence: TGTGCCAGCAGTGAAGCAGGGATTAGGGATGAGCAGTTCTTC. It specifies CASSEAGIRDEQFF.